A single sample is the source of the 10 T cell receptor beta chains below, sequenced in a study of blood T cell repertoires in COVID-19. Here immunoSEQ multiplex PCR was the method, and the copy in TCRdb shows in-frame clones only, minus some. The repertoire holds about 350,000 clones, with about 88% as singletons. The specimen was PBMCs or T cells enriched from blood (not recorded which). The receptors were gathered from a woman aged 30 to 39 who had been exposed to COVID-19.

The chain uses TRBV9 and TRBJ2-7; D possibly corresponds to TRBD2 (7 bases). V was pared by 4 bases and J by 3 bases, with 20 bases between. CDR3 length: 16 amino acids. Germline loops: CDR1 SGDLS, CDR2 YYNGEE. The CDR3 nucleotides read TGTGCCAGCAGCCGGGGGCGGAGCGGGGCCAGCTACGAGCAGTACTTC. Translating it yields CASSRGRSGASYEQYF.

This clone was found a few times. The J gene is TRBJ1-2, the V gene TRBV13; the match to TRBD1 covers 7 bases. Germline loops: CDR1 PRHDT, CDR2 FYEKMQ (reference sequence). There are 15 residues in the CDR3. V dropped 4 bases and J dropped 2; count of bases not matched to a gene: 7. The CDR3 DNA reads TGTGCCAGCAGCTCCTACGGACAGGCAAACTATGGCTACACCTTC. Its protein product is CASSSYGQANYGYTF.

J is TRBJ1-4 and V is TRBV12-3 or TRBV12-4; D uncertain. CDR3 size: 11 residues. Deletions cut 5 bases from V and 5 bases from J, with 3 bases between. The CDR3 nucleotides read TGTGCCAGCAGTCAGAATGAAAAACTGTTTTTT. Protein sequence: CASSQNEKLFF.

The chain has TRBV6-5 and TRBJ2-6; D gene unclear. Germline V lookup: CDR1 MNHEY, CDR2 SVGAGI. The CDR3 has 13 amino acids. V lost 6 bases and J lost 9, with 12 bases in between. The DNA of the CDR3 is TGTGCCAGCAGCCCCCTAGATGGCAACGTCCTGACTTTC. Its translation: CASSPLDGNVLTF.

The genes are TRBV28 and TRBJ1-4; maybe TRBD1 (5 bases). Germline lookup yields CDR1 MDHEN and CDR2 SYDVKM. V gave up 5 bases and J gave up 4 bases, with 8 bases separating them. The CDR3 consists of 13 residues. CDR3 nucleotides: TGTGCCAGCAGTCAGGGAGGTAATGAAAAACTGTTTTTT. Its translation is CASSQGGNEKLFF.

This rearrangement joins TRBV5-1 to TRBJ2-7; TRBD1 agrees at 8 bases. The CDR3 contains 17 residues. The germline gives CDR1 SGHRS, CDR2 YFSETQ. After removal of 4 bases from V and 5 bases from J, the junction contained 17 bases not matched to a gene. Here the CDR3 DNA reads TGCGCCAGCAGCACTGGACAGGGCCTCAGGGGGCCGAACGAGCAGTACTTC. It specifies CASSTGQGLRGPNEQYF.

The rearrangement joins TRBV19 to TRBJ1-1; TRBD1 matches 7 bases. The CDR3 covers 15 residues. Germline loops: CDR1 LNHDA, CDR2 SQIVND (reference sequence). Losses at the gene ends were 3 bases for V and 2 bases for J; bases not matched to a gene: 6. CDR3 nucleotide sequence: TGTGCCAGTAGTATGATGGCAGGGGGTAACACTGAAGCTTTCTTT. It yields the protein CASSMMAGGNTEAFF.

V usage is TRBV6-5 and J usage is TRBJ2-5, with D possibly matching TRBD2 (5 bases). The V and J ends lost 6 bases and 1 base respectively, with 12 bases between them. The CDR3 is 14 residues long. Germline-derived CDR1 and CDR2 are MNHEY and SVGAGI. CDR3 loop: CASRSSGPQETQYF. The CDR3 DNA is TGTGCCAGCAGATCCAGCGGTCCCCAAGAGACCCAGTACTTC.

This clone was picked up one time. The rearrangement joins TRBV10-1 to TRBJ2-1, with D tentatively TRBD2 (5 bases). Germline-derived CDR1 and CDR2 are WNHNN and SYGVQD (reference sequence). Trimming cost V 0 bases and J 15 bases, with 15 bases left between them. There are 13 residues in the CDR3. In nucleotides, the CDR3 is TGCGCCAGCAGTGAGTCGATAGTAGCGCCACTGTTCTTC. Its translation: CASSESIVAPLFF.

CDR3 bases: TGTGCCAGCAGCCCTGACAGTGCAGATACGCAGTATTTT. As protein: CASSPDSADTQYF. The chain joins TRBV5-6 to TRBJ2-3, with D tentatively TRBD1 (5 bases). V lost 4 bases and J 4 bases, leaving 10 bases between the germline ends. The CDR3 runs to 13 residues. Germline V gene lookup returns CDR1 SGHDT and CDR2 YYEEEE.